This T cell receptor (beta chain) came from a study of T cell repertoires in cytomegalovirus infection. This clonotype has ten or more counts. Its matching antigen is unknown. TCRdb analysed the reads with MiXCR anew, one entry per CDR3 protein. The sample has roughly 80,000 distinct CDR3 sequences, about 37% seen once. The CDR3 sequence is 16 residues long. Losses at the gene ends were 0 bases for V and 8 bases for J; bases not matched to a gene: 8. CDR1 and CDR2 (germline): SGHNT, YYREEE (reference sequence). The rearrangement uses TRBV5-4 and TRBJ2-1, with 10 bases that match TRBD2. This TCR was recovered from a human donor in good health (CMV status not recorded). Some clones in this sample may be carry-over from other donors' samples. Sample: CD8+ T cells from cultured PBMCs, taken from culture after CMV antigen stimulation. CDR3 amino acids: CASSLAGGAGGHEQFF. The DNA of the CDR3 is TGTGCCAGCAGCTTGGCCGGGGGAGCGGGGGGGCATGAGCAGTTCTTC.